This T cell receptor beta chain comes out of a study of cytomegalovirus exposure and HLA in healthy donors. Notes on the study in general: The listing of 150 or so TCR beta chains classed them as cytomegalovirus-associated. It was likely that a cluster of highly shared sequence variants was a sequencing artifact. V- and J-gene trimming in TCR beta was tied to a missense DCLRE1C variant by an analysis performed later.

In the case of this clone: What it recognizes is unknown.

PCR was performed using 60 Vbeta and 13 Jbeta primers. As processed by the authors: In a later analysis, of around 80 million unique beta chains, about 12 million appeared in at least two donors. Measured with immunoSEQ multiplex PCR; TCRdb has only the in-frame clones, and not every one. V, J and clone size reflect that table, while D and trimming were determined from the DNA. The sample contains 100,000 to 150,000 clones, around 80% of which appear only once. V lost 4 bases to trimming and J lost 4 bases, with 19 bases between them. The CDR3 contains 15 residues. Germline V lookup: CDR1 GTSNPN, CDR2 SVGIG (reference sequence).

The clonotype comes from a female donor in good health and CMV-seropositive. Specimen: PBMCs. The chain joins TRBV30 to TRBJ1-1; D is uncertain. CDR3 residues: CAWNILRLVSTEAFF. In DNA form, the CDR3 reads TGTGCCTGGAACATACTGAGGTTGGTTAGCACTGAAGCTTTCTTT.